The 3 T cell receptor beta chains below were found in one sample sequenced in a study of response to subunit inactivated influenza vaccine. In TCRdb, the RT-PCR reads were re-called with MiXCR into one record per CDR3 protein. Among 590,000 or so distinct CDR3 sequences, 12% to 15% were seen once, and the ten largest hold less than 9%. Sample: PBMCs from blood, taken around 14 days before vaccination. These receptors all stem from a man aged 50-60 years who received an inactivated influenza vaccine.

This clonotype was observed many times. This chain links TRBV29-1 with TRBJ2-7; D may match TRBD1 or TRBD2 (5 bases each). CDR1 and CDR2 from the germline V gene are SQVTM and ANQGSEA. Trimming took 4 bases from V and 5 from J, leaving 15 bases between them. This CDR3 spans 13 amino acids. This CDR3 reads CSVVRDRRDEQYF. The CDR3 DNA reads TGCAGCGTTGTAAGGGACCGAAGGGACGAGCAGTACTTC.

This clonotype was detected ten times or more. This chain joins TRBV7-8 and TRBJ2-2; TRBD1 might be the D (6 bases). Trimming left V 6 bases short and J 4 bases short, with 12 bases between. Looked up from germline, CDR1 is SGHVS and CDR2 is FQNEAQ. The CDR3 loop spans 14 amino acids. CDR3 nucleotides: TGTGCCAGCAGTAAACAGGGAGTCACCGGGGAGCTGTTTTTT. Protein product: CASSKQGVTGELFF. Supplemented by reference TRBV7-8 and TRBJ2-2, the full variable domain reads GAGVSQSPRYKVAKRGQDVALRCDPISGHVSLFWYQQALGQGPEFLTYFQNEAQLDKSGLPSDRFFAERPEGSVSTLKIQRTQQEDSAVYLCASSKQGVTGELFFGEGSRLTVL.

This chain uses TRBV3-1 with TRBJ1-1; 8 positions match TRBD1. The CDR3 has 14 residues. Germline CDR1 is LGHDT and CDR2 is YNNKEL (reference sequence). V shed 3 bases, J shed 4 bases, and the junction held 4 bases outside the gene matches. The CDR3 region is CASSHTDRATEAFF. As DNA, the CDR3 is TGTGCCAGCAGCCATACGGACAGGGCCACTGAAGCTTTCTTT.